This record covers a single T cell receptor beta chain. TCRdb's copy holds only in-frame clones and misses some; the assay was immunoSEQ multiplex PCR. The repertoire holds 30,000 to 35,000 clones, with roughly two thirds as singletons. These data originate in a study of T cells in tumors after PD-1 blockade. Study-level background: During anti-PD-1 treatment, some patients continued daily vismodegib 150 mg.

Trimming cost V 4 bases and J 9 bases; bases outside gene matches: 11. The CDR3 is 15 residues long. Germline V CDR1 and CDR2: KGHDR, SFDVKD. The sequenced sample was PBMCs, obtained after anti-PD-1 treatment. This sequence was found in a human donor with basal cell carcinoma. The chain links TRBV24-1 to TRBJ2-3; TRBD2 agrees at 8 bases. The CDR3 sequence: CATSELAAPGGTQYF. Here the CDR3 DNA reads TGTGCCACCAGTGAGCTAGCGGCCCCGGGGGGGACGCAGTATTTT.